What follows are 27 T cell receptor beta chains derived from one specimen sequenced in a study of cytomegalovirus exposure and HLA in healthy donors. 60 Vbeta and 13 Jbeta primers were used in PCR. Clones were sequenced by immunoSEQ multiplex PCR, and TCRdb holds only the in-frame ones, with some missing. The data contain approximately 200,000 clones, 65% to 80% of them singletons. Sequencing was carried out using PBMCs. These receptors were taken from a man in his forties or fifties in good health and CMV-seronegative.

This clone was detected only a few times. The chain carries TRBV5-4 and TRBJ1-1, with D perhaps TRBD1 (5 bases). The CDR3 runs 13 residues. Germline CDR1 reads SGHNT; CDR2 reads YYREEE (reference sequence). V dropped 4 bases and J dropped 8 bases, with 15 bases sitting between them. CDR3 bases: TGTGCCAGCAGCCAAAATGGGGGGGACGAAGCTTTCTTT. This translates into CASSQNGGDEAFF.

The J gene is TRBJ2-1, the V gene TRBV13; 7 nucleotides line up with TRBD2. The CDR3 contains 15 residues. Germline assignment: CDR1 PRHDT and CDR2 FYEKMQ (reference sequence). J gave up 3 bases and V 7 bases, and 9 bases lay outside the gene matches. In DNA form, the CDR3 reads TGTGCCAGCACCATTAGCGGGTTTTTCTACAATGAGCAGTTCTTC. Amino acid sequence: CASTISGFFYNEQFF.

In its sample, this clone was seen once. Other DNA sequences within the sample encode an identical CDR3. The chain is built from TRBV4-3 and TRBJ1-5; 8 bases are shared with TRBD1. Germline lookup yields CDR1 LGHNA and CDR2 YSLEER. V trimming: 1 base; J trimming: 1 base; junction bases outside the gene matches: 0. The CDR3 is 15 residues long. The DNA of the CDR3 is TGCGCCAGCAGCCAAGGGACAGGGAGCAATCAGCCCCAGCATTTT. Amino acids: CASSQGTGSNQPQHF.

V gene TRBV10-3 combines with J gene TRBJ1-1; TRBD1 agrees at 7 bases. Germline V gene data show CDR1 as ENHRY and CDR2 as SYGVKD. CDR3 length: 11 amino acids. Trimming at V came to 6 bases and at J to 7 bases, leaving 2 bases not matched to a gene. CDR3 sequence reads: CAIRQGREAFF. The CDR3 DNA is TGTGCCATCAGACAGGGGCGTGAAGCTTTCTTT.

This clone was detected once. Sequence at one end of the junction differs from germline and may be a read error. The chain recombines TRBV7-9 with TRBJ2-5; D might be TRBD1 (6 bases). CDR3 length: 15 residues. Per the germline V gene, CDR1 is SEHNR and CDR2 is FQNEAQ (reference sequence). The CDR3 reads CASSFYFGGQETQYF. For the CDR3, the DNA is TGTGCCAGCAGCTTCTATTTTGGGGGACAAGAGACCCAATACTTC. Combining the CDR3 with reference TRBV7-9 and TRBJ2-5 gives the whole variable domain DTGVSQNPRHKITKRGQNVTFRCDPISEHNRLYWYRQTLGQGPEFLTYFQNEAQLEKSRLLSDRFSAERPKGSFSTLEIQRTEQGDSAMYLCASSFYFGGQETQYFGPGTRLLVL.

As concerns this clone: Relative to the germline gene, one junction end is altered; a read error may explain this. This sequence joins TRBV18 and TRBJ2-3; D is perhaps TRBD1 (6 bases). Germline assignment: CDR1 KGHSH and CDR2 LQKENI. The CDR3 spans 14 residues. The CDR3 sequence: CTSSPVRGTDTQYF. Written as DNA, the CDR3 is TGTACCAGCTCACCAGTCAGGGGTACAGATACGCAGTATTTT. Supplemented by reference TRBV18 and TRBJ2-3, the full variable domain reads NAGVMQNPRHLVRRRGQEARLRCSPMKGHSHVYWYRQLPEEGLKFMVYLQKENIIDESGMPKERFSAEFPKEGPSILRIQQVVRGDSAAYFCTSSPVRGTDTQYFGPGTRLTVL.

The chain employs TRBV27 and TRBJ2-7; 11 positions agree with TRBD1. The CDR3 has 13 residues. The trim removed 9 bases at V and 3 bases at J, leaving 4 bases unmatched. From germline, CDR1 is MNHEY and CDR2 SMNVEV (reference sequence). The CDR3 bases are TGTGCCAGTAAGGGGACAGGGGGCTACGAGCAGTACTTC. The encoded protein is CASKGTGGYEQYF.

The rearrangement joins TRBV5-6 to TRBJ2-5; TRBD2 might be the D (5 bases). Germline CDR1 and CDR2: SGHDT and YYEEEE. With 3 bases removed from V and 11 bases from J, the gap between germline ends came to 17 bases. The CDR3 extends over 13 amino acids. This CDR3 is CASSSSLTVRQYF. The DNA of the CDR3 is TGTGCCAGCAGCTCTAGCCTCACGGTGAGGCAGTACTTC.

The rearrangement links TRBV7-2 to TRBJ1-5; D might be TRBD1 (5 bases). This CDR3 has 14 residues. V dropped 1 base and J dropped 5 bases, with 9 bases sitting between them. Looked up from germline, CDR1 is SGHTA and CDR2 is FQGNSA. DNA for the CDR3: TGTGCCAGCAGCTTAGAGCTAGGGGATCAGCCCCAGCATTTT. Translation: CASSLELGDQPQHF.

The chain carries TRBV7-3 and TRBJ2-6; weak D call: TRBD2 (6 bases). Germline CDR1 reads SGHTA; CDR2 reads FQGTGA. V lost 3 bases and J lost 4, with 13 bases in between. The CDR3 contains 16 residues. The CDR3 region is CASSLGGLWGANVLTF. The CDR3 DNA reads as TGTGCCAGCAGCTTGGGGGGACTTTGGGGGGCCAACGTCCTGACTTTC.

This clone was observed once. The genes are TRBV20-1 and TRBJ2-7; D call uncertain. The germline V and J ends were trimmed by 6 bases and 3 bases, with 6 bases remaining between them. The CDR3 consists of 10 residues. Germline CDR1 DFQATT, CDR2 SNEGSKA (reference sequence). CDR3: CSAEDYEQYF. Written as DNA, the CDR3 is TGCAGTGCCGAGGACTACGAGCAGTACTTC.

This rearrangement joins TRBV19 to TRBJ2-2, with a possible D match to TRBD1 (5 bases). The CDR3 loop spans 14 amino acids. Germline CDR1 reads LNHDA; CDR2 reads SQIVND (reference sequence). The V gene lost 2 bases and the J gene lost 7 bases, with 11 bases spanning the gap. The DNA of the CDR3 is TGTGCCAGTAGTATACAGGGAACGGGCGGGGAGCTGTTTTTT. It yields the protein CASSIQGTGGELFF. Variable domain in full (rest from reference TRBV19 and TRBJ2-2): DGGITQSPKYLFRKEGQNVTLSCEQNLNHDAMYWYRQDPGQGLRLIYYSQIVNDFQKGDIAEGYSVSREKKESFPLTVTSAQKNPTAFYLCASSIQGTGGELFFGEGSRLTVL.

The rearrangement uses TRBV6-1 and TRBJ2-3; D is undetermined. CDR1 is MNHNS and CDR2 is SASEGT in the germline V gene. V lost 2 bases to trimming and J lost 3 bases, with 9 bases between them. CDR3 size: 14 residues. As DNA, the CDR3 is TGTGCCAGCAGTGAACGTGGCTTTACAGATACGCAGTATTTT. As protein: CASSERGFTDTQYF.

The rearrangement joins TRBV25-1 to TRBJ2-3, with 12 bases that match TRBD1. The CDR3 has 15 amino acids. CDR1 is MGHDK, CDR2 SYGVNS, per germline. The ends lost 2 bases at V and 8 bases at J; junction bases unmatched: 5. DNA of the CDR3: TGTGCCAGCAGTGAAAGGGACAGGGGGCATGGTACGCAGTATTTT. It translates to CASSERDRGHGTQYF.

The V gene is TRBV25-1, the J gene TRBJ2-5, with TRBD1 matching over 9 bases. The CDR3 extends over 13 amino acids. The V segment lost 6 bases and the J segment 2 bases; nucleotides outside the gene matches: 1. Germline loops: CDR1 MGHDK, CDR2 SYGVNS. Here the CDR3 reads CASSDRGQETQYF. The CDR3 DNA sequence: TGTGCCAGCAGCGACAGGGGGCAAGAGACCCAGTACTTC.

This rearrangement joins TRBV4-1 to TRBJ2-1, with 12 bases fitting TRBD2. CDR3 length equals 16 residues. Per the germline V gene, CDR1 is MGHRA and CDR2 is YSYEKL. Germline trimming cut 1 base from V and 5 bases from J; bases unmatched to any gene: 3. DNA for the CDR3: TGCGCCAGCAGCCAAGTACTAGCGGGGGGAAACAATGAGCAGTTCTTC. It translates to CASSQVLAGGNNEQFF.

This rearrangement joins TRBV2 to TRBJ1-1; weak D call: TRBD1 (6 bases). V was pared by 1 base and J by 5 bases, with 14 bases between. This CDR3 comprises 15 residues. Germline CDR1 is SNHLY and CDR2 is FYNNEI. In DNA form, the CDR3 reads TGTGCCAGCAGTGAAGGGGGGCAGGGTAAGACTGAAGCTTTCTTT. Translated, it gives CASSEGGQGKTEAFF. The variable domain in full, with the rest retrieved from reference TRBV2 and TRBJ1-1, is EPEVTQTPSHQVTQMGQEVILRCVPISNHLYFYWYRQILGQKVEFLVSFYNNEISEKSEIFDDQFSVERPDGSNFTLKIRSTKLEDSAMYFCASSEGGQGKTEAFFGQGTRLTVV.

The J gene is TRBJ1-1, the V gene TRBV10-2; 7 nucleotides match TRBD1. V lost 6 bases and J lost 5; bases outside the gene matches: 18. This CDR3 has 17 amino acids. The V gene's germline CDR1 is WSHSY and CDR2 SAAADI. The CDR3 is CASRSFGQDRAGTEAFF. The CDR3 DNA reads as TGCGCCAGCAGGAGCTTCGGACAGGATAGAGCCGGAACTGAAGCTTTCTTT.

The count of this clone is one. V usage is TRBV7-9 and J usage is TRBJ1-4; D gene uncertain. CDR3 length: 16 amino acids. CDR1 is SEHNR and CDR2 is FQNEAQ in the germline V gene (reference sequence). The V gene lost 1 base and the J gene lost 6 bases, with 15 bases spanning the gap. The CDR3 sequence: CASSLGVIGRDEKLFF. The DNA for the CDR3 is TGTGCCAGCAGCTTAGGCGTCATCGGGAGGGATGAAAAACTGTTTTTT.

This sequence joins TRBV19 and TRBJ2-1, with 7 bases fitting TRBD2. There are 14 residues in the CDR3. V trimming: 8 bases; J trimming: 1 base; junction bases outside the gene matches: 5. CDR1 is LNHDA and CDR2 is SQIVND in the germline V gene (reference sequence). The CDR3 loop is CASGRGVSYNEQFF. CDR3 sequence (DNA): TGTGCCAGTGGGAGGGGTGTTTCCTACAATGAGCAGTTCTTC.

The CDR3 DNA sequence: TGCGCCAGCAGCCCCGGGGACAGCCTCTACGAGCAGTACTTC. Translating it yields CASSPGDSLYEQYF. The chain employs TRBV5-1 and TRBJ2-7; 7 nucleotides line up with TRBD1. The CDR3 consists of 14 residues. J lost 3 bases, V lost 4 bases, and 7 bases had no gene match. Germline values: CDR1 SGHRS, CDR2 YFSETQ. Full variable domain (remainder filled in from reference TRBV5-1 and TRBJ2-7): KAGVTQTPRYLIKTRGQQVTLSCSPISGHRSVSWYQQTPGQGLQFLFEYFSETQRNKGNFPGRFSGRQFSNSRSEMNVSTLELGDSALYLCASSPGDSLYEQYFGPGTRLTVT.

V gene TRBV7-3 combines with J gene TRBJ2-2; D may be TRBD2 (5 bases). The germline V gene has CDR1 SGHTA and CDR2 FQGTGA. Trimming took 8 bases from V and 4 from J, leaving 14 bases between them. The CDR3 has 14 amino acids. The chain's CDR3 is CASAPGRPTGELFF. The CDR3, as DNA: TGTGCCAGCGCGCCGGGGAGACCCACCGGGGAGCTGTTTTTT.

This rearrangement joins TRBV4-1 to TRBJ2-4, with 13 bases fitting TRBD2. V trimming: 5 bases; J trimming: 6 bases; junction bases outside the gene matches: 7. Germline V CDR1 and CDR2: MGHRA, YSYEKL. The CDR3 totals 16 residues. CDR3 DNA: TGCGCCAGCAGCAGAGCTACTAGCGGGGGGGCAAACATTCAGTACTTC. It is translated as CASSRATSGGANIQYF.

In regard to this clone: The same CDR3 is also encoded by other DNA sequences in this sample. This chain joins TRBV4-1 and TRBJ1-2, with 8 bases that match TRBD1. The CDR3 is made up of 18 amino acids. V was clipped by 2 bases and J by 8 bases; unmatched bases: 19. Germline CDR1 is MGHRA and CDR2 is YSYEKL. DNA of the CDR3: TGCGCCAGCAGCCAACCTTACCCAGGGGGCAGGACCGCGGGGGGCTACACCTTC. It translates to CASSQPYPGGRTAGGYTF.

This clone was seen only a few times. The chain links TRBV2 to TRBJ2-5; TRBD2 agrees at 12 bases. The CDR3 length is 15 residues. V shed 2 bases, J shed 5 bases, and the junction held 3 bases outside the gene matches. Germline CDR1 is SNHLY and CDR2 is FYNNEI. CDR3 in amino acids: CASSELAGGRETQYF. In nucleotides, the CDR3 is TGTGCCAGCAGTGAACTAGCGGGGGGGCGCGAGACCCAGTACTTC.

This chain links TRBV29-1 with TRBJ1-1; TRBD1 matches at 9 bases. Per germline, CDR1 SQVTM and CDR2 ANQGSEA. This CDR3 is built from 16 residues. The V and J ends lost 4 bases and 2 bases, in that order; junction bases with no gene match: 11. The CDR3 is CSVVGLPGQGNTEAFF. In DNA form, the CDR3 reads TGCAGCGTTGTTGGGCTTCCGGGACAGGGTAACACTGAAGCTTTCTTT.

The chain uses TRBV4-2 and TRBJ1-1; D might be TRBD1 (5 bases). The germline gives CDR1 LGHNA, CDR2 YNFKEQ. The length of the CDR3 is 15 residues. Between the trimmed V and J ends, which lost 0 bases and 0 bases, there was a span of 8 bases. CDR3 in DNA: TGTGCCAGCAGCCAAGAGTCAGGGATGAACACTGAAGCTTTCTTT. Translated, it gives CASSQESGMNTEAFF.